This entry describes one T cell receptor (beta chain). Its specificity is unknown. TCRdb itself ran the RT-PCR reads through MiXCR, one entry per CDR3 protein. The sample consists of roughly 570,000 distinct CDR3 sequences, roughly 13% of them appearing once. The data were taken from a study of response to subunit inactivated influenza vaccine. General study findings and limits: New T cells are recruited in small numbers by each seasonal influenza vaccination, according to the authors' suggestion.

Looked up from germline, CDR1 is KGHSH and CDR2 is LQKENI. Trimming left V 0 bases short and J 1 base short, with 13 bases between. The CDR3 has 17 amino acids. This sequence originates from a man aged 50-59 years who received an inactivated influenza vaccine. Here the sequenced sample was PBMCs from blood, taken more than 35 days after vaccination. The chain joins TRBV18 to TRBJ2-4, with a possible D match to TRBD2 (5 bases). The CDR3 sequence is CASSPPRATPAKNIQYF. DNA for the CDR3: TGTGCCAGCTCACCACCGAGGGCCACTCCGGCCAAAAACATTCAGTACTTC.